This is a list of T cell receptor beta chains from one sample in a study of shared clonotypes between healthy human individuals. Method: immunoSEQ multiplex PCR; TCRdb's copy keeps in-frame clones and lacks some. Of approximately 99,000 clones in the sample, 68% were seen once. Sequencing used memory CD8+ T cells sorted from blood. Receptors originate from a woman in her thirties in good health. Each CDR3 is given with its conserved first and last residue. The D gene is left open where the match is weak. Some rows mark clone size as missing; the rest say once, few, many or name a class of expanded clone.

>15|TRBJ2-5|-|-|TRBV6-6
TGTGCCAGCAGTTACGTTAGCGGTATAAAAGAGACCCAGTACTTC
CASSYVSGIKETQYF
>14|TRBJ2-3|-|-|TRBV29-1
TGCAGCGTTGAAAGGGGAGGGGGCGCAGATACGCAGTATTTT
CSVERGGGADTQYF
>18|TRBJ1-2|-|TRBD1|TRBV10-3
TGTGCCATCAGTGTCGAGAGGGTTGGGACAGTCCGAAACTATGGCTACACCTTC
CAISVERVGTVRNYGYTF
>12|TRBJ1-2|-|-|TRBV28
TGTGCCAGCAGTTTAAGCGGAGTTGGCTACACCTTC
CASSLSGVGYTF
>15|TRBJ1-5|-|-|TRBV6-5
TGTGCCAGCAGTCCTACCCGGGAAAGCAATCAGCCCCAGCATTTT
CASSPTRESNQPQHF
>14|TRBJ1-2|-|-|TRBV2
TGTGCCAGCAGTTATAGGACCTTGTTCTATGGCTACACCTTC
CASSYRTLFYGYTF
>14|TRBJ2-7|-|-|TRBV30
TGTGCCTGGAGATCAGGGGTGGGGATGAACGAGCAGTACTTC
CAWRSGVGMNEQYF
>14|TRBJ1-4|few|-|TRBV19
TGTGCCAGTAGTATAATCCAGCCTAATGAAAAACTGTTTTTT
CASSIIQPNEKLFF
>13|TRBJ2-7|once|TRBD1|TRBV6-6
TGTGCCAGCCCGGACAGGGGAATTTACGAGCAGTACTTC
CASPDRGIYEQYF
>18|TRBJ2-7|-|TRBD2|TRBV7-8
TGTGCCAGCAGCTTAGACAGTCTAGCGGGAGTCCTAACCCACGAGCAGTACTTC
CASSLDSLAGVLTHEQYF